This TCR beta chain was captured in a study of T cell changes during pregnancy in multiple sclerosis. Sequencing was performed with immunoSEQ multiplex PCR; in TCRdb, only in-frame clones are kept and a portion is missing. The table shows 95,000 to 100,000 clones, with about 90% occurring only once. Germline CDR1 and CDR2: MDHEN and SYDVKM. CDR3 length equals 14 residues. V was pared by 6 bases and J by 3 bases, with 4 bases of the junction left unmatched. The genes are TRBV28 and TRBJ1-3, with 8 bases identical to TRBD1. Source: peripheral blood, taken in the second trimester of pregnancy. This sequence originates from a female donor with multiple sclerosis, enrolled in a pregnancy study. This chain's CDR3 is CASRRQGSGNTIYF. As DNA, the CDR3 is TGTGCCAGCAGACGACAGGGGAGTGGAAACACCATATATTTT.